This T cell receptor (beta chain) came from a study of blood T cell repertoires in COVID-19. Looking at the study overall: There were acute and convalescent COVID-19 samples, and they came from the United States, Italy and Spain. T cells, B-cell-depleted T cells, or PBMCs supplied cDNA or gDNA.

Germline V gene sequence: CDR1 MDHEN, CDR2 SYDVKM. With 8 bases removed from V and 9 bases from J, the gap between germline ends came to 16 bases. CDR3 size: 13 residues. Measured with immunoSEQ multiplex PCR; TCRdb has only the in-frame clones, and not every one. The sample has 200,000 to 300,000 clones; 80% to 95% are singletons. Seattle's enrolled individuals joined amid active infection and were then monitored longitudinally. The V gene is TRBV28, the J gene TRBJ2-2, with D possibly matching TRBD2 (6 bases). Sequenced input: peripheral blood. The TCR sequence derives from a person under 30 with COVID-19, enrolled during active disease. The CDR3: CASGRGISRELFF. CDR3 DNA: TGTGCCAGCGGGCGGGGAATTTCCCGGGAGCTGTTTTTT.